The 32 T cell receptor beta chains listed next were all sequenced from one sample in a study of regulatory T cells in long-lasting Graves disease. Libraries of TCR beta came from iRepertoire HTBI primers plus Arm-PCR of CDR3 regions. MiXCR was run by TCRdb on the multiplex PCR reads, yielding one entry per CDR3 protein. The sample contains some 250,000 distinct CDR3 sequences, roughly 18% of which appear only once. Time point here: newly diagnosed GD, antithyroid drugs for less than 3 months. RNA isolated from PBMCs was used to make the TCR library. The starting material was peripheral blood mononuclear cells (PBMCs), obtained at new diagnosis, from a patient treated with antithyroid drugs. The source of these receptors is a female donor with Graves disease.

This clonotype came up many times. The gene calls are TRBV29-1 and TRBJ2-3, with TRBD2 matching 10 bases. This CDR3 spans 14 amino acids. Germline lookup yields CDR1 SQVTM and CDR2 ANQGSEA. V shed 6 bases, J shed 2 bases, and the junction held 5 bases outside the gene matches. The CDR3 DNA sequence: TGCAGCGTGGATGGGACTAGCGACACAGATACGCAGTATTTT. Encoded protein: CSVDGTSDTDTQYF.

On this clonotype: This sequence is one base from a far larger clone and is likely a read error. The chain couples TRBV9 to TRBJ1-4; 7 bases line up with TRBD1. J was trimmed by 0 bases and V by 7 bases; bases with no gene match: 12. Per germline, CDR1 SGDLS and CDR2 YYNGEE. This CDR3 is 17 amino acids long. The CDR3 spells CASDSLGGTATNEKLFF. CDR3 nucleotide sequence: TGTGCCAGCGACTCCCTCGGCGGGACAGCAACTAATGAAAAACTGTTTTTT.

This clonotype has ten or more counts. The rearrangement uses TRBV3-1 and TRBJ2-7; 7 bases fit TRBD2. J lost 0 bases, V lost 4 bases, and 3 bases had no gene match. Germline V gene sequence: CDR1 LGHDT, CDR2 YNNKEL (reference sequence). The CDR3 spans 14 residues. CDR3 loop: CASSPGLISYEQYF. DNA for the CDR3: TGTGCCAGCAGCCCGGGACTAATCTCCTACGAGCAGTACTTC.

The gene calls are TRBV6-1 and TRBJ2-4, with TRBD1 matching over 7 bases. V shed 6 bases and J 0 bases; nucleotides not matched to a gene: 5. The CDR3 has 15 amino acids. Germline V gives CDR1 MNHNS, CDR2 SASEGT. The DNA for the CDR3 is TGTGCCAGCAGGATGGGACAGATAGCCAAAAACATTCAGTACTTC. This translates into CASRMGQIAKNIQYF.

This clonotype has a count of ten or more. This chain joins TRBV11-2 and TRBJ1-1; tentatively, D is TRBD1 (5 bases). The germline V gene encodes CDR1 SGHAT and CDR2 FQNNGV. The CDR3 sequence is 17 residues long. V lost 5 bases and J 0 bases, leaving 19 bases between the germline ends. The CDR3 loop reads CASSLPTSTVMNTEAFF. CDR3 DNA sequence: TGTGCCAGCAGCCTCCCCACGTCGACAGTTATGAACACTGAAGCTTTCTTT. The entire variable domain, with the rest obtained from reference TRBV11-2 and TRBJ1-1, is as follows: EAGVAQSPRYKIIEKRQSVAFWCNPISGHATLYWYQQILGQGPKLLIQFQNNGVVDDSQLPKDRFSAERLKGVDSTLKIQPAKLEDSAVYLCASSLPTSTVMNTEAFFGQGTRLTVV.

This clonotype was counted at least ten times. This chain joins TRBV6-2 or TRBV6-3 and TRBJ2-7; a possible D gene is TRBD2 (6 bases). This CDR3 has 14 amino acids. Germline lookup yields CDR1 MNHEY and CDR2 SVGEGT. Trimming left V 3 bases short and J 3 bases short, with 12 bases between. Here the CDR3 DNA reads TGTGCCAGCAGTTATGGTTGGGGGGACTACGAGCAGTACTTC. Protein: CASSYGWGDYEQYF.

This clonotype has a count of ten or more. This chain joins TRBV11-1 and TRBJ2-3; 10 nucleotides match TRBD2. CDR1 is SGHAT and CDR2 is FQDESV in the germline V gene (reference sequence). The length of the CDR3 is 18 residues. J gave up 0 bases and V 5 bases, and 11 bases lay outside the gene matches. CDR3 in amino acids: CASSVTSGDYLSTDTQYF. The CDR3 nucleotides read TGTGCCAGCAGCGTCACTAGCGGGGATTACCTTAGCACAGATACGCAGTATTTT.

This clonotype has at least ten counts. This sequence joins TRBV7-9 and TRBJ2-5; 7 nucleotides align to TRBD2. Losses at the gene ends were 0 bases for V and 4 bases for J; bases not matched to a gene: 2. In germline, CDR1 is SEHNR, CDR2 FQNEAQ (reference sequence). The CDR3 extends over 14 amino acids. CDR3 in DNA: TGTGCCAGCAGCTTAGCCGCGGGAGTAGAGACCCAGTACTTC. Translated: CASSLAAGVETQYF.

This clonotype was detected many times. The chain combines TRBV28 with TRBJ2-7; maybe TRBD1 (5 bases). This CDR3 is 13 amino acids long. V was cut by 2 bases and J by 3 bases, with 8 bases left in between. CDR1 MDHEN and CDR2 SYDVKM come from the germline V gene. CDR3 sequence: CASSLAQGYEQYF. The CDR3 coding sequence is TGTGCCAGCAGTTTAGCGCAGGGCTACGAGCAGTACTTC. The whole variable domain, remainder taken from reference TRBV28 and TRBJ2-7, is DVKVTQSSRYLVKRTGEKVFLECVQDMDHENMFWYRQDPGLGLRLIYFSYDVKMKEKGDIPEGYSVSREKKERFSLILESASTNQTSMYLCASSLAQGYEQYFGPGTRLTVT.

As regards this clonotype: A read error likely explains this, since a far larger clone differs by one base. CDR3 loop: CATLHAGDSMGLAYNVQFF. The CDR3 bases are TGTGCCACCCTTCATGCGGGGGATTCAATGGGACTAGCATACAATGTGCAGTTCTTC. This rearrangement joins TRBV28 to TRBJ2-1; 9 bases are shared with TRBD2. The length of the CDR3 is 19 residues. Per the germline V gene, CDR1 is MDHEN and CDR2 is SYDVKM. Variable domain in full (rest from reference TRBV28 and TRBJ2-1): DVKVTQSSRYLVKRTGEKVFLECVQDMDHENMFWYRQDPGLGLRLIYFSYDVKMKEKGDIPEGYSVSREKKERFSLILESASTNQTSMYLCATLHAGDSMGLAYNVQFFGPGTRLTVL.

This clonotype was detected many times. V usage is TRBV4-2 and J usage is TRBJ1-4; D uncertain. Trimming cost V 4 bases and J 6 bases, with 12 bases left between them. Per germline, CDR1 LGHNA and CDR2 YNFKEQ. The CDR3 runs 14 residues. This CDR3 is CASSPELRDEKLFF. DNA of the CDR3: TGTGCCAGCAGCCCGGAGCTAAGGGATGAAAAACTGTTTTTT.

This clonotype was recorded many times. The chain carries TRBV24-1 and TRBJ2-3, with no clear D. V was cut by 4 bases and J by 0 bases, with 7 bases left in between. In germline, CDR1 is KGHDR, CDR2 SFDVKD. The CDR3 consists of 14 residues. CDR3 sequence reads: CATSEEFSTDTQYF. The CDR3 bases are TGTGCCACCAGTGAAGAGTTTAGCACAGATACGCAGTATTTT.

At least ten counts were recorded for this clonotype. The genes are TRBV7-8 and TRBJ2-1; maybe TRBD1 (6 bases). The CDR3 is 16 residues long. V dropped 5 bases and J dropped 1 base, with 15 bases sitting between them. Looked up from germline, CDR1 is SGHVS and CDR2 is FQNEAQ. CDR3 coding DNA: TGTGCCAGCAGCCGATCGGTGGGGGCTTCCTACAATGAGCAGTTCTTC. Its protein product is CASSRSVGASYNEQFF.

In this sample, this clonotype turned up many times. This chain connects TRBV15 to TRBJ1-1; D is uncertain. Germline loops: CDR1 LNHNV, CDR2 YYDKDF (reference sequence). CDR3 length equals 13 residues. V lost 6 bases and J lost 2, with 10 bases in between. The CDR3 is CATSRLSNTEAFF. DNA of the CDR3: TGTGCCACCAGTCGGCTTAGTAACACTGAAGCTTTCTTT.

CDR3 sequence (DNA): TGTGCCAGCAGTGAATACGGGACAGGGGGCGAGCAGTACTTC. Protein product: CASSEYGTGGEQYF. The V call is TRBV2, the J call TRBJ2-7, with 11 bases that match TRBD1. With V trimmed by 2 bases and J by 6 bases, 3 bases remained unmatched. The CDR3 spans 14 residues. CDR1 and CDR2 (germline): SNHLY, FYNNEI.

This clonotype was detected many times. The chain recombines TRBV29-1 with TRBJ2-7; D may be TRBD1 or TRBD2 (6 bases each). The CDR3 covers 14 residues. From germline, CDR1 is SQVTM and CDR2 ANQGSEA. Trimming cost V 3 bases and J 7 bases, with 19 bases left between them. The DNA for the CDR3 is TGCAGCGTTGATCTGTCAGGGGAGGTTGGGGAGCAGTACTTC. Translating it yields CSVDLSGEVGEQYF.

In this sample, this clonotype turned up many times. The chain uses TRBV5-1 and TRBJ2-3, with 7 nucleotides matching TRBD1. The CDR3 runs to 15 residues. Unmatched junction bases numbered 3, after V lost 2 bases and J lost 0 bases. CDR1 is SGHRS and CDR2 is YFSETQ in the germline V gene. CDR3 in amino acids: CASSFRDSSTDTQYF. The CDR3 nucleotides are TGCGCCAGCAGCTTTCGGGACAGTAGCACAGATACGCAGTATTTT.

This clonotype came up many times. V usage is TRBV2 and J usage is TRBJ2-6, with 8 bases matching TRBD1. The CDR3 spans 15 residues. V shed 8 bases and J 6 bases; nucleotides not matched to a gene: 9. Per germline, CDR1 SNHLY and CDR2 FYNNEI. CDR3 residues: CASGRQGSVANVLTF. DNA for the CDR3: TGTGCCAGCGGGCGACAGGGGAGCGTGGCCAACGTCCTGACTTTC.

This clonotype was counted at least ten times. The CDR3 DNA reads as TGCGCCAGCAGCTTGGTAACAGATCAAGAGACCCAGTACTTC. Its translation: CASSLVTDQETQYF. The chain uses TRBV5-1 and TRBJ2-5, with D uncertain. Germline-derived CDR1 and CDR2 are SGHRS and YFSETQ. This CDR3 is 14 amino acids long. Trimming pared 0 bases from V and 2 bases from J, leaving 8 bases between.

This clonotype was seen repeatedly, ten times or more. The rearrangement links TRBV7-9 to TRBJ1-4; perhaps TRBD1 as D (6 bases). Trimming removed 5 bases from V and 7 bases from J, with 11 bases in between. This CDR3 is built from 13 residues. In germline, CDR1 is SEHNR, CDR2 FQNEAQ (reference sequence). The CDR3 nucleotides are TGTGCCAGCAGCCAGGGGATCCGTGAAAAACTGTTTTTT. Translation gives CASSQGIREKLFF.

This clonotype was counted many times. The DNA for the CDR3 is TGTGCCAGCAGCTCCCCAAGACAGGTCTCCTACGAGCAGTACTTC. Protein sequence: CASSSPRQVSYEQYF. The V and J genes are TRBV7-2 and TRBJ2-7; weak D call: TRBD1 (6 bases). With 4 bases removed from V and 0 bases from J, the gap between germline ends came to 13 bases. The CDR3 consists of 15 residues. From germline, CDR1 is SGHTA and CDR2 FQGNSA.

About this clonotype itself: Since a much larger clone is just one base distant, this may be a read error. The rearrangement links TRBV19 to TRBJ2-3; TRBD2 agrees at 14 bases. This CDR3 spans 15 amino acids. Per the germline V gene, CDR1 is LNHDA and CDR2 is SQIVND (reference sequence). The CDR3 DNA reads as TGTGCCAGTAGCTGGGGACTAGCGGGAGCAGATACGCTGTATTTT. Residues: CASSWGLAGADTLYF.

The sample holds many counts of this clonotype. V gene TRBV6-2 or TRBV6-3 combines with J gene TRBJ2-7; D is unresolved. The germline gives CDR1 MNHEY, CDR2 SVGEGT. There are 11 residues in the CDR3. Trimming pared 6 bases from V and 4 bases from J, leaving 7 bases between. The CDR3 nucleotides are TGTGCCAGCAGCCGCCCGTACGAGCAGTACTTC. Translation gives CASSRPYEQYF.

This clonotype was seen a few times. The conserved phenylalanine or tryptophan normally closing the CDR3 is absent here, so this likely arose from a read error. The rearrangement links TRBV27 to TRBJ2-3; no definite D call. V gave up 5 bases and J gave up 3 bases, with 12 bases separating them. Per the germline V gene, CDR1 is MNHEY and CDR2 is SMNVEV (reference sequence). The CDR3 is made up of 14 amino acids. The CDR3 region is CASSIRHPTDTQYL. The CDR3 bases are TGTGCCAGCAGTATTCGACATCCTACAGATACGCAGTATCTT.

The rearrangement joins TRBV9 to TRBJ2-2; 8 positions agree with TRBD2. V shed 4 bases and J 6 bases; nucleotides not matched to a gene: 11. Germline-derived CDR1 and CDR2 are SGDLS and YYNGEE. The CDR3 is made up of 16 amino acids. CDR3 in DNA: TGTGCCAGCAGCATTTCCAGCGGGGGCGGTGCCGGGGAGCTGTTTTTT. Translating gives CASSISSGGGAGELFF.

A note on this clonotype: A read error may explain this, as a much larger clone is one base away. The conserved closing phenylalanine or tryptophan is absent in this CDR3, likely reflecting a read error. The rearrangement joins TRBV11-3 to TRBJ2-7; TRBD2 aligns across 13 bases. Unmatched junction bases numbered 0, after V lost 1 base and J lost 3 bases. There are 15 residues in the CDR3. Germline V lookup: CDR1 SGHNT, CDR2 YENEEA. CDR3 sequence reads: CASSLGTSGSYEQYL. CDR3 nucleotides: TGTGCCAGCAGCTTAGGGACTAGCGGGAGCTACGAGCAGTACTTA.

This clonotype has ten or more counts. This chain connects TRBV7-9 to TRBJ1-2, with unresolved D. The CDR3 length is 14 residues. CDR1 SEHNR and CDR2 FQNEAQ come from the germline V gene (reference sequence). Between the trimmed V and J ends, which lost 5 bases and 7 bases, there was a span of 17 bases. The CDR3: CASSPSEPGVGYTF. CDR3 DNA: TGTGCCAGCAGCCCATCCGAGCCCGGGGTTGGCTACACCTTC.

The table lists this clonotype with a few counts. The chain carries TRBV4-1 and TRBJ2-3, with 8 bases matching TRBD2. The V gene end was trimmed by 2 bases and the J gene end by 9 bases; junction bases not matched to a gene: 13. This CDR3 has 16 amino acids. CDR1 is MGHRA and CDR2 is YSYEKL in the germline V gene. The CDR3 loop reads CASSQPTKREKVTQYF. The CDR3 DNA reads TGCGCCAGCAGCCAACCCACAAAGCGGGAGAAGGTCACGCAGTATTTT.

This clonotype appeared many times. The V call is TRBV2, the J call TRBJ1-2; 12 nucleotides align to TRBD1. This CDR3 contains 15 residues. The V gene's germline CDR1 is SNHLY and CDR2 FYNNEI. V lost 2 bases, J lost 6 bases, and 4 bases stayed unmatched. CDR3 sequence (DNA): TGTGCCAGCAGTGAATCGGGACAGGGGGCGGATGGCTACACCTTC. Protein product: CASSESGQGADGYTF.

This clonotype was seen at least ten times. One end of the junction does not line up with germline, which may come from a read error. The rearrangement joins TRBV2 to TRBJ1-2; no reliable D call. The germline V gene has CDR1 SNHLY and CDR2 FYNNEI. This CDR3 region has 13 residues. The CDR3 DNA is TGCGCCAGCAGCTCCCCCGCAGGCCGTGGCTACACCTTC. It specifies CASSSPAGRGYTF.

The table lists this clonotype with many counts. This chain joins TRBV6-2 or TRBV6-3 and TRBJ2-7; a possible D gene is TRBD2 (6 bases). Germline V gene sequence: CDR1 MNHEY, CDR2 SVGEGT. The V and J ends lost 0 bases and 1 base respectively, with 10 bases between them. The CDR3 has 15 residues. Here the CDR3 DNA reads TGTGCCAGCAGTTACTCTGCGGAGGGATCCTACGAGCAGTACTTC. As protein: CASSYSAEGSYEQYF.

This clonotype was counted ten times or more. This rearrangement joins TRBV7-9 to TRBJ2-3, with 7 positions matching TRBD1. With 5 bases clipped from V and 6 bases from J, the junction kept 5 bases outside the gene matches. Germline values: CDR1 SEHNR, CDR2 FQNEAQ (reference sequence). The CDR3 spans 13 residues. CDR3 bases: TGTGCCAGCAGCAAACTACAGGGGGATACGCAGTATTTT. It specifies CASSKLQGDTQYF. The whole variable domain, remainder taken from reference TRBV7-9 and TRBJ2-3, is DTGVSQNPRHKITKRGQNVTFRCDPISEHNRLYWYRQTLGQGPEFLTYFQNEAQLEKSRLLSDRFSAERPKGSFSTLEIQRTEQGDSAMYLCASSKLQGDTQYFGPGTRLTVL.